This T cell receptor beta chain comes out of a study of T cell responses to AZD1222 COVID-19 vaccine. Measured with immunoSEQ multiplex PCR; TCRdb has only the in-frame clones, and not every one. The profile shows tens of thousands of clones, 85% to 90% of them singletons. Germline-derived CDR1 and CDR2 are SNHLY and FYNNEI. CDR3 length: 14 amino acids. Trimming shortened V by 6 bases and J by 8 bases, and 17 bases separated the two germline ends. Study outcomes and limitations: Vaccine-associated CD4 TCRs spanned spike, dominant at 160-218 and 743-854. The donor group comprised mostly white British people and more females; the analysis possibly underestimated clonal diversity. In the spike-specific TCR repertoire, nearly half reportedly target unmutated variant regions. Among those given AZD1222, only six were seropositive at baseline.

Worth noting for this clone: The antigen is unknown.

Source: peripheral blood, taken 28 days after the second AZD1222 dose. The chain uses TRBV2 and TRBJ2-1; possibly TRBD1 or TRBD2 for D (5 bases each). The sequence came from an adult who received the AZD1222 COVID-19 vaccine. The DNA of the CDR3 is TGTGCCAGCAGGGCCGGGACGGCCTCTCATGAGCAGTTCTTC. This gives the protein CASRAGTASHEQFF.